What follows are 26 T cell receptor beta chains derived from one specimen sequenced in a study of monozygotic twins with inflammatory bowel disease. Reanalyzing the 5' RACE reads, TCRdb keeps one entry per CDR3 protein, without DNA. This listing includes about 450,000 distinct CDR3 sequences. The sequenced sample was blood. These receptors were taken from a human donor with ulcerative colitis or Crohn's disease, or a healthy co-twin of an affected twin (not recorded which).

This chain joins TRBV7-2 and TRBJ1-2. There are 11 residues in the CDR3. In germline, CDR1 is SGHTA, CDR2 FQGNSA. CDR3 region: CASSSLGGYTF.

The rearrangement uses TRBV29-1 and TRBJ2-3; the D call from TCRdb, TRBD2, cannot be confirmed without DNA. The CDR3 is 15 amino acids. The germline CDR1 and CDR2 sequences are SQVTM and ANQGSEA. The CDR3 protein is CSSRRLSETTDTQYF.

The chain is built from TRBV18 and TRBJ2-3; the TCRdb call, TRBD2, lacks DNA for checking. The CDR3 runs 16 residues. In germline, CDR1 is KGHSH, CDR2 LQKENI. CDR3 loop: CASSPGLAASTDTQYF.

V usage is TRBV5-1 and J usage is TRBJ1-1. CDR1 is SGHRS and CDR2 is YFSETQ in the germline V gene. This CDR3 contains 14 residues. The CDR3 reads CASSWGRTNTEAFF. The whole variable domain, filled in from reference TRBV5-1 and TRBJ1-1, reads KAGVTQTPRYLIKTRGQQVTLSCSPISGHRSVSWYQQTPGQGLQFLFEYFSETQRNKGNFPGRFSGRQFSNSRSEMNVSTLELGDSALYLCASSWGRTNTEAFFGQGTRLTVV.

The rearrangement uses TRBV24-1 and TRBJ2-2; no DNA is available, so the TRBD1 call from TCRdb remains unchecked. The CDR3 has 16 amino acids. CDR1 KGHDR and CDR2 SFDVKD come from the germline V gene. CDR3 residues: CATSKSETGHTGELFF.

The CDR3 loop is CAIKYSGNSDEQFF. The chain recombines TRBV10-3 with TRBJ2-1; TCRdb proposes TRBD2, but this gene call is untestable without DNA. Germline-derived CDR1 and CDR2 are ENHRY and SYGVKD. The length of the CDR3 is 14 residues.

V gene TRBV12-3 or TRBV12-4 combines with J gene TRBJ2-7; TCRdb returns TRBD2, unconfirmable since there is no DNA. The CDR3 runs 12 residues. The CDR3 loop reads CASSFGGYEQYF.

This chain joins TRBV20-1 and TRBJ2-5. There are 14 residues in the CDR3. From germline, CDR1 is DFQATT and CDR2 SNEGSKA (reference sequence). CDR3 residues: CSARDPTSQETQYF.

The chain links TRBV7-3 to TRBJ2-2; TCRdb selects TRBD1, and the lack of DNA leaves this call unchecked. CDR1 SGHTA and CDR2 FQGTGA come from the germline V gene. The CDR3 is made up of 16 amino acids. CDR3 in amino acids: CASSLSRQVNTGELFF.

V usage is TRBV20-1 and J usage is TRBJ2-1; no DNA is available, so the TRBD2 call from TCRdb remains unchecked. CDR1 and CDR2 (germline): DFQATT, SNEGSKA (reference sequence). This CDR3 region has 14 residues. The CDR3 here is CSANGRIFYNEQFF.

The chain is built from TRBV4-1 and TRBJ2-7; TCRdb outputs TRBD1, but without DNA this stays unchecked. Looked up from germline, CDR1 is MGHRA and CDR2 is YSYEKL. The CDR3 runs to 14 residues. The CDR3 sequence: CASSQRQGENEQYF.

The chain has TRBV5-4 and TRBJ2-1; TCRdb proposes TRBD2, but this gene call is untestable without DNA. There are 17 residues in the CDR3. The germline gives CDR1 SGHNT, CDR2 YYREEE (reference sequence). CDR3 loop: CASSLGTSGGIINEQFF. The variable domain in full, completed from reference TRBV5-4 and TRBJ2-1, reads ETGVTQSPTHLIKTRGQQVTLRCSSQSGHNTVSWYQQALGQGPQFIFQYYREEENGRGNFPPRFSGLQFPNYSSELNVNALELDDSALYLCASSLGTSGGIINEQFFGPGTRLTVL.

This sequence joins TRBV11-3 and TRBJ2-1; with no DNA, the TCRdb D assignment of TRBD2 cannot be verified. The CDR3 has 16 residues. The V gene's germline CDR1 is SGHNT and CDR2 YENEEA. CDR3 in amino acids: CASSTFSGSSYNEQFF.

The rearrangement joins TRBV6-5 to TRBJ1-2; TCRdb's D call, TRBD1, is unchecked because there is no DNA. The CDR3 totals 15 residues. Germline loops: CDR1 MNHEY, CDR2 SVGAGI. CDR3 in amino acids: CASSYRDRGGYGYTF.

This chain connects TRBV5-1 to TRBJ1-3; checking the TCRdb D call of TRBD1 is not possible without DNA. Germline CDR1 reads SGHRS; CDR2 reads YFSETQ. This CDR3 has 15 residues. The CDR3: CASSQGFSSGNTIYF.

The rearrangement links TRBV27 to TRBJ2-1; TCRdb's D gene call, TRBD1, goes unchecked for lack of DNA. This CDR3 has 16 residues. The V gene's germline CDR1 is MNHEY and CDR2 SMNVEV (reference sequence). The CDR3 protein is CASSLPRGASTGEQFF.

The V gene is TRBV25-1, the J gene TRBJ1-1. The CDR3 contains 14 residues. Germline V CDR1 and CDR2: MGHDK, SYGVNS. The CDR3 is CASSAAKLSTEAFF.

The CDR3 protein is CASSLGSQSGNEQFF. The chain employs TRBV5-1 and TRBJ2-1. This CDR3 is built from 15 residues. Germline V CDR1 and CDR2: SGHRS, YFSETQ.

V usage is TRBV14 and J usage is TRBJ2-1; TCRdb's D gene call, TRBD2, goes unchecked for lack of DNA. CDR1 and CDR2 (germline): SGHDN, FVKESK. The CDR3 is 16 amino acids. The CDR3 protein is CASSQDLEVAGDEQFF.

The CDR3 loop is CASSQEPDTEAFF. The chain is built from TRBV4-2 and TRBJ1-1. Per the germline V gene, CDR1 is LGHNA and CDR2 is YNFKEQ. The CDR3 runs 13 residues.

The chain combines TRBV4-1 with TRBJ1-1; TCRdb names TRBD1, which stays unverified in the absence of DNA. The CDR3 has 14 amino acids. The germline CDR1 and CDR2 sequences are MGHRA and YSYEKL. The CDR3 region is CASSQARVSTEAFF.

CDR3 loop: CASSPDRRPGYTF. V usage is TRBV13 and J usage is TRBJ1-2; checking the TCRdb D call of TRBD1 is not possible without DNA. Germline CDR1 is PRHDT and CDR2 is FYEKMQ (reference sequence). The CDR3 contains 13 residues.

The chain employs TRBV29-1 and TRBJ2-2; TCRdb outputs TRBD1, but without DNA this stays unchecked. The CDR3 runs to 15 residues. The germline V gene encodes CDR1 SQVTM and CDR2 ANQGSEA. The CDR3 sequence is CSVFGSGGRTGELFF.

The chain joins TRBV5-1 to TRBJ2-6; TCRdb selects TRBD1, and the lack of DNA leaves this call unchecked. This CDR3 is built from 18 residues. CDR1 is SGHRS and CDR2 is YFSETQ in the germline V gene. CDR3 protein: CASSLSDRGFSGANVLTF.

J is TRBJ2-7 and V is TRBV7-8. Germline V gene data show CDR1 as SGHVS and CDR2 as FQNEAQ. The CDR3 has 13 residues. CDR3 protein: CASSLKGALEQYF.

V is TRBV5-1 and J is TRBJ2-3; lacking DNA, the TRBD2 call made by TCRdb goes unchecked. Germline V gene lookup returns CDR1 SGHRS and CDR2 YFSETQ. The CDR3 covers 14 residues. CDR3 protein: CASSLPGLTDTQYF.